The 22 T cell receptor beta chains presented below share a single source sample, sequenced in a study of blood T cell repertoires in COVID-19. Profiled with immunoSEQ multiplex PCR; TCRdb holds only in-frame clones, not every one. The repertoire includes about 92,000 clones, roughly 88% of them detected once, and around 12% sits in the top ten. The sample was peripheral blood. The receptors here all came from a human donor in a cohort sampled during active COVID-19.

The chain has TRBV6-5 and TRBJ2-3; 8 bases fit TRBD1. CDR3 size: 14 residues. Germline CDR1 and CDR2: MNHEY and SVGAGI. V lost 6 bases and J lost 0; bases outside the gene matches: 2. DNA for the CDR3: TGTGCCAGCAGGGACAGGGCTAGCACAGATACGCAGTATTTT. It yields the protein CASRDRASTDTQYF.

In this sample, this clone turned up a few times. CDR3 in amino acids: CASSGQGARSNQPQHF. The CDR3 nucleotides read TGTGCCAGCAGTGGGCAGGGGGCGCGAAGCAATCAGCCCCAGCATTTT. The rearrangement uses TRBV2 and TRBJ1-5, with 8 bases that match TRBD1. The CDR3 extends over 16 amino acids. The germline CDR1 and CDR2 sequences are SNHLY and FYNNEI. Trimming cost V 4 bases and J 1 base; bases outside gene matches: 6.

The J gene is TRBJ2-2, the V gene TRBV20-1; possible D gene TRBD1, 5 bases. Germline CDR1 and CDR2: DFQATT and SNEGSKA (reference sequence). CDR3 length equals 14 residues. The ends were cut back, 3 bases at V and 2 bases at J, with 10 bases in the middle. The CDR3: CSASRQYNTGELFF. Here the CDR3 DNA reads TGCAGTGCTAGTCGACAGTACAACACCGGGGAGCTGTTTTTT.

The V call is TRBV13, the J call TRBJ2-1, with 8 bases matching TRBD2. The CDR3 has 16 amino acids. Germline V gene lookup returns CDR1 PRHDT and CDR2 FYEKMQ (reference sequence). V was clipped by 6 bases and J by 5 bases; unmatched bases: 12. CDR3 residues: CASSSALTSGHNEQFF. CDR3 sequence (DNA): TGTGCCAGCAGTTCGGCCCTAACTAGCGGCCACAATGAGCAGTTCTTC.

This clone was observed a single time. This chain links TRBV29-1 with TRBJ2-1, with 8 bases lining up with TRBD2. The ends lost 3 bases at V and 0 bases at J; junction bases unmatched: 7. The CDR3 covers 16 residues. Germline-derived CDR1 and CDR2 are SQVTM and ANQGSEA. CDR3 in DNA: TGCAGCGTTGACGGCCAGCGGGAGATCTCCTACAATGAGCAGTTCTTC. This codes for CSVDGQREISYNEQFF.

This sequence joins TRBV5-4 and TRBJ2-5; no clear D. Germline V gene data show CDR1 as SGHNT and CDR2 as YYREEE (reference sequence). There are 14 residues in the CDR3. V was pared by 1 base and J by 5 bases, with 12 bases between. CDR3 in amino acids: CASSLSGPRETQYF. CDR3 DNA: TGTGCCAGCAGCTTGTCCGGTCCTCGGGAGACCCAGTACTTC. The entire variable domain, with the rest obtained from reference TRBV5-4 and TRBJ2-5, is as follows: ETGVTQSPTHLIKTRGQQVTLRCSSQSGHNTVSWYQQALGQGPQFIFQYYREEENGRGNFPPRFSGLQFPNYSSELNVNALELDDSALYLCASSLSGPRETQYFGPGTRLLVL.

V and J are TRBV6-4 and TRBJ2-1; 8 bases are a match to TRBD1. Germline V gene sequence: CDR1 MRHNA, CDR2 SNTAGT. The CDR3 is 13 residues long. Trimming removed 8 bases from V and 10 bases from J; junction bases left unmatched: 10. The CDR3 DNA reads TGTGCCAGCTATGGACAGGGAGAGGAGGAGCAGTTCTTC. This translates into CASYGQGEEEQFF.

V gene TRBV5-4 combines with J gene TRBJ2-7; 7 bases align to TRBD2. The germline V gene encodes CDR1 SGHNT and CDR2 YYREEE (reference sequence). This CDR3 is built from 16 residues. V was clipped by 4 bases and J by 2 bases; unmatched bases: 12. CDR3: CASSTGGGRAPYEQYF. Written as DNA, the CDR3 is TGTGCCAGCAGCACTGGGGGGGGGAGGGCCCCCTACGAGCAGTACTTC.

The genes are TRBV5-1 and TRBJ1-6; TRBD1 agrees at 7 bases. Germline CDR1 SGHRS, CDR2 YFSETQ. V dropped 6 bases and J dropped 9; count of bases not matched to a gene: 15. CDR3 size: 16 residues. CDR3 protein: CASTFGGTGDTSPLHF. CDR3 DNA: TGCGCCAGCACCTTTGGGGGCACAGGGGATACTTCACCCCTCCACTTT.

The chain is built from TRBV7-3 and TRBJ1-1; D might be TRBD1 (5 bases). Per germline, CDR1 SGHTA and CDR2 FQGTGA. Trimming removed 3 bases from V and 6 bases from J, with 23 bases in between. The CDR3 contains 17 residues. The CDR3 DNA sequence: TGTGCCAGCAGCTTCCCTTTAAATCGAGCAGGGATCCCTGAAGCTTTCTTT. Translated: CASSFPLNRAGIPEAFF.

Note on this clone: Germline is not matched at one junction end, which may reflect a read error. The rearrangement uses TRBV2 and TRBJ2-7, with D perhaps TRBD1 (6 bases). CDR3 length: 12 amino acids. Germline V CDR1 and CDR2: SNHLY, FYNNEI. DNA for the CDR3: TGTGCCAGCAGTGAAGACTCCGGGACAAGAGACTTC. Its translation: CASSEDSGTRDF.

The rearrangement joins TRBV4-2 to TRBJ2-1, with 12 bases matching TRBD2. This CDR3 comprises 17 residues. CDR1 and CDR2 (germline): LGHNA, YNFKEQ. V was clipped by 0 bases and J by 9 bases; unmatched bases: 9. This CDR3 reads CASSQDRASGGAAEQFF. The CDR3 bases are TGTGCCAGCAGCCAAGATCGAGCTAGCGGGGGGGCGGCTGAGCAGTTCTTC.

V usage is TRBV5-1 and J usage is TRBJ1-1, with D hard to call. This CDR3 region has 14 residues. V dropped 1 base and J dropped 1 base, with 8 bases sitting between them. Germline lookup yields CDR1 SGHRS and CDR2 YFSETQ. The CDR3 region has the DNA TGCGCCAGCAGCTTGTCGGGGAGGAACACTGAAGCTTTCTTT. Amino acids: CASSLSGRNTEAFF.

The gene calls are TRBV11-2 and TRBJ2-7; 9 bases agree with TRBD2. The V segment lost 6 bases and the J segment 6 bases; nucleotides outside the gene matches: 12. The CDR3 loop spans 15 amino acids. Germline CDR1 is SGHAT and CDR2 is FQNNGV. CDR3 bases: TGTGCCAGCAGAGACCTTAGCGGGAGAAATCCCGAGCAGTACTTC. As protein: CASRDLSGRNPEQYF.

This chain links TRBV6-5 with TRBJ2-3; weak D call: TRBD1 (5 bases). V shed 6 bases and J shed 2 bases, with 9 bases lying between them. CDR3 size: 13 residues. Germline CDR1 MNHEY, CDR2 SVGAGI. The CDR3 is CASRQVDTDTQYF. CDR3 DNA sequence: TGTGCCAGCAGACAGGTTGACACAGATACGCAGTATTTT.

The V call is TRBV7-9, the J call TRBJ2-5; D is uncertain. The CDR3 sequence is 14 residues long. The V end was cut by 1 base, the J end by 2 bases, with 8 bases between. Germline-derived CDR1 and CDR2 are SEHNR and FQNEAQ (reference sequence). The CDR3 loop is CASSLGSRQETQYF. The CDR3 region has the DNA TGTGCCAGCAGCTTAGGTTCCAGACAAGAGACCCAGTACTTC.

This clone has a handful of counts. This rearrangement joins TRBV5-1 to TRBJ2-3; 10 nucleotides agree with TRBD1. V shed 4 bases and J 9 bases; nucleotides not matched to a gene: 14. The germline gives CDR1 SGHRS, CDR2 YFSETQ. This CDR3 has 16 residues. The CDR3 DNA reads as TGCGCCAGCAGCCCTCGGGAGGGGACAGGGGAAGGAACGCAGTATTTT. It specifies CASSPREGTGEGTQYF. Full variable domain (outside the CDR3, taken from reference TRBV5-1 and TRBJ2-3): KAGVTQTPRYLIKTRGQQVTLSCSPISGHRSVSWYQQTPGQGLQFLFEYFSETQRNKGNFPGRFSGRQFSNSRSEMNVSTLELGDSALYLCASSPREGTGEGTQYFGPGTRLTVL.

The chain carries TRBV6-2 or TRBV6-3 and TRBJ2-5; perhaps TRBD2 as D (6 bases). Trimming pared 2 bases from V and 1 base from J, leaving 8 bases between. The germline gives CDR1 MNHEY, CDR2 SVGEGT. This CDR3 has 14 amino acids. The CDR3 is CASSYELAQETQYF. CDR3 sequence (DNA): TGTGCCAGCAGTTACGAACTAGCCCAAGAGACCCAGTACTTC.

The rearrangement joins TRBV2 to TRBJ1-6; 7 bases match TRBD1. The J segment lost 4 bases and the V segment lost 11 bases, leaving 8 bases of the junction unmatched. The CDR3 contains 14 residues. CDR1 and CDR2 (germline): SNHLY, FYNNEI. DNA of the CDR3: TGTGCCTACTTTTCCAGGGGGTATAATTCACCCCTCCACTTT. This codes for CAYFSRGYNSPLHF. The full variable domain, rest sourced from reference TRBV2 and TRBJ1-6, is EPEVTQTPSHQVTQMGQEVILRCVPISNHLYFYWYRQILGQKVEFLVSFYNNEISEKSEIFDDQFSVERPDGSNFTLKIRSTKLEDSAMYFCAYFSRGYNSPLHFGNGTRLTVT.

The chain links TRBV14 to TRBJ2-5; 8 bases fit TRBD1. Germline CDR1 and CDR2: SGHDN and FVKESK. V lost 0 bases and J lost 4; bases outside the gene matches: 4. This CDR3 comprises 15 residues. As DNA, the CDR3 is TGTGCCAGCAGCCAAGACAGGGGGCTAATAGAGACCCAGTACTTC. Translated, it gives CASSQDRGLIETQYF.

V usage is TRBV6-2 or TRBV6-3 and J usage is TRBJ2-7, with TRBD2 identical over 9 bases. In germline, CDR1 is MNHEY, CDR2 SVGEGT. Unmatched junction bases numbered 14, after V lost 2 bases and J lost 3 bases. This CDR3 is built from 18 residues. The CDR3 region has the DNA TGTGCCAGCAGTTACCGACCCGGGACTAGCCGGAGAGTCTACGAGCAGTACTTC. Its translation: CASSYRPGTSRRVYEQYF.

Here the CDR3 DNA reads TGTGCCAGCAGCGTAGAGGCCCGGGGCGAGCAGTACTTC. The encoded protein is CASSVEARGEQYF. The chain couples TRBV9 to TRBJ2-7; TRBD2 might be the D (5 bases). Trimming removed 0 bases from V and 6 bases from J, with 10 bases in between. CDR3 length: 13 amino acids. Germline assignment: CDR1 SGDLS and CDR2 YYNGEE. The full variable domain, completed using reference TRBV9 and TRBJ2-7, is DSGVTQTPKHLITATGQRVTLRCSPRSGDLSVYWYQQSLDQGLQFLIQYYNGEERAKGNILERFSAQQFPDLHSELNLSSLELGDSALYFCASSVEARGEQYFGPGTRLTVT.